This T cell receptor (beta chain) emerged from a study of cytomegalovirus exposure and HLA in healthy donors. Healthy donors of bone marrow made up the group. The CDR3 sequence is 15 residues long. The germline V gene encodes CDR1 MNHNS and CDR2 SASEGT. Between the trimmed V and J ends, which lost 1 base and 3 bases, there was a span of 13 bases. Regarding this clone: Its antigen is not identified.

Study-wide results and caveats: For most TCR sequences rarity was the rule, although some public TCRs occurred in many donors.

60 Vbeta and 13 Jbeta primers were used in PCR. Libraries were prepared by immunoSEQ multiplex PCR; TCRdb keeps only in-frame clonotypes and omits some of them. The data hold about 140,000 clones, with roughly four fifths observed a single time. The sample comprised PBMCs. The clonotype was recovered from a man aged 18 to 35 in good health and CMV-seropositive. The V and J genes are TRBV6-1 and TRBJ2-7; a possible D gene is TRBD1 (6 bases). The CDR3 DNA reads TGTGCCAGCAGTGAAGTTGAAGGGACATACTACGAGCAGTACTTC. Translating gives CASSEVEGTYYEQYF.